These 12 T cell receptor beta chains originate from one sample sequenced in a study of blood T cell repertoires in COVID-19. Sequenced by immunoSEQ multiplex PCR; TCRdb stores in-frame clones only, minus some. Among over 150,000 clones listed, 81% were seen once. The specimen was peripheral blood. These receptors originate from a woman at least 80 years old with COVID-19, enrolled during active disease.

In DNA, the CDR3 is TGTGCCAGCTCACCAGACGCAGGGGGGACCTACGAGCAGTACTTC. Protein sequence: CASSPDAGGTYEQYF. The J gene is TRBJ2-7, the V gene TRBV18; maybe TRBD1 (7 bases). The CDR3 length is 15 residues. Trimming cost V 2 bases and J 2 bases, with 13 bases left between them. Germline CDR1 is KGHSH and CDR2 is LQKENI.

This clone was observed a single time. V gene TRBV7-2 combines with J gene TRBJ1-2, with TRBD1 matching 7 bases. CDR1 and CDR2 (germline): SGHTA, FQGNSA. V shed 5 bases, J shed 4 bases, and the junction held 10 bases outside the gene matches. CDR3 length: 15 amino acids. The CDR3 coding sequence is TGTGCCAGCAGCCCCCGACAGGGAGGACTCTATGGCTACACCTTC. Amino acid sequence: CASSPRQGGLYGYTF.

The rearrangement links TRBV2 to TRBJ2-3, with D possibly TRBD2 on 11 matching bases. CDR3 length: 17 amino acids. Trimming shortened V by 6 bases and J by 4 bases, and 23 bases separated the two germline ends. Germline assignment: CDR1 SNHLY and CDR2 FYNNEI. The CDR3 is CASRTGGLAGGPDTQYF. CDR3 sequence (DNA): TGTGCCAGCAGGACAGGGGGCCTAGCGGGAGGCCCAGATACGCAGTATTTT.

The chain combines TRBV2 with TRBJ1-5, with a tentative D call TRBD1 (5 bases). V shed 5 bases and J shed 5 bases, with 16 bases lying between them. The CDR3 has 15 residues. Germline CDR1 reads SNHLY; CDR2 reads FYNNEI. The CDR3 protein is CASSLQAGKDQPQHF. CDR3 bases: TGTGCCAGCAGTTTACAGGCTGGGAAGGATCAGCCCCAGCATTTT.

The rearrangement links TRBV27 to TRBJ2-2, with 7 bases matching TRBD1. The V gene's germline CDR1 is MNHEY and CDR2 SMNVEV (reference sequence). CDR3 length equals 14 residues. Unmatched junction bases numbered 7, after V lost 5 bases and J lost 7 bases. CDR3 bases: TGTGCCAGCAGTCCGACAGGGTCAGACGGGGAGCTGTTTTTT. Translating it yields CASSPTGSDGELFF.

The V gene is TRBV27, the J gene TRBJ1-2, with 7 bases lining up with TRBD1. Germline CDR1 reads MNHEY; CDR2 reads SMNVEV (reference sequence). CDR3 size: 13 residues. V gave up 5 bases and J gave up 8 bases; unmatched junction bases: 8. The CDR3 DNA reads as TGTGCCAGCAGTCCCGGCAGGGGGAGAGGCTACACCTTC. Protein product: CASSPGRGRGYTF.

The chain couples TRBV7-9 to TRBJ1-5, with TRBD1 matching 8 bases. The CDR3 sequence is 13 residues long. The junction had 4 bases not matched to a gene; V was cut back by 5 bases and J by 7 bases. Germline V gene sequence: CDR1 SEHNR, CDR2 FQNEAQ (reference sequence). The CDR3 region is CASSPDRGQPQHF. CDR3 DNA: TGTGCCAGCAGCCCCGACAGGGGCCAGCCCCAGCATTTT.

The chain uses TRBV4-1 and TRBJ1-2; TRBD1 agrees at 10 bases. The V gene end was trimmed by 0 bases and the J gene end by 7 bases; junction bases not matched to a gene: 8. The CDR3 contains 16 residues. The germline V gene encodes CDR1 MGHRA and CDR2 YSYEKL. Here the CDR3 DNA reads TGCGCCAGCAGCCAAGATCGGGACAGGGGACGAACTGGCTACACCTTC. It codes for CASSQDRDRGRTGYTF.

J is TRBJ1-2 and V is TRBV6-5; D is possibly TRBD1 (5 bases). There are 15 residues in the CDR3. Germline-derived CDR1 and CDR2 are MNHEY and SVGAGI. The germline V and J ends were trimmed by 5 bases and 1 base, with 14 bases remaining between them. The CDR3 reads CASSPRTTINYGYTF. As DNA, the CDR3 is TGTGCCAGCAGTCCCCGGACAACAATTAACTATGGCTACACCTTC.

The CDR3, as DNA: TGTGCCAGCAGTAACAGGGGAAGTGAAGCTTTCTTT. Amino acids: CASSNRGSEAFF. V and J are TRBV12-3 or TRBV12-4 and TRBJ1-1; 7 bases map to TRBD1. V shed 5 bases, J shed 7 bases, and the junction held 4 bases outside the gene matches. The CDR3 runs 12 residues.

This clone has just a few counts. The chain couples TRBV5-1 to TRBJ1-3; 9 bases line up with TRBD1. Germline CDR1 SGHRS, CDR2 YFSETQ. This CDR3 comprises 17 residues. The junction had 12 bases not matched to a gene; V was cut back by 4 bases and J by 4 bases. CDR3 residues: CASSHSGSTGGGNTIYF. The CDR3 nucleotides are TGCGCCAGCAGCCACTCGGGCTCGACAGGGGGAGGAAACACCATATATTTT. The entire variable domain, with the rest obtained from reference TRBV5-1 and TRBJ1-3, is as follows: KAGVTQTPRYLIKTRGQQVTLSCSPISGHRSVSWYQQTPGQGLQFLFEYFSETQRNKGNFPGRFSGRQFSNSRSEMNVSTLELGDSALYLCASSHSGSTGGGNTIYFGEGSWLTVV.

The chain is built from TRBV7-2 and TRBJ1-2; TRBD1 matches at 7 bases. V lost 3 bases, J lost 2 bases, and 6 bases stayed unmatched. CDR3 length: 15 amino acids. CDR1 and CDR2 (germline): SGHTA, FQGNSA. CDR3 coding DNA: TGTGCCAGCAGCTTGTGGACAGGTAGCAACTATGGCTACACCTTC. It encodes CASSLWTGSNYGYTF.